This T cell receptor (beta chain) was sequenced during a study of beta chain features in type 1 diabetes. Study-level findings and limits: HLA influence on TCRB rearrangement stayed unresolved here. Naive, central memory and regulatory TCRB repertoires appeared more similar among patients than healthy donors. Shorter TCRB CDR3s, moderately but significantly so, were found in Type 1 diabetes patients in all four CD4+ subsets.

A CD45RO/CCR7/CD25/CD127/CD95/CD27 panel sorted naive, central memory, regulatory and stem cell-like memory CD4+ cells. Every bit of the isolated RNA underwent reverse transcription, so sequencing read expressed TCRB transcripts. Measured with immunoSEQ multiplex PCR; TCRdb has only the in-frame clones, and not every one. The table has some 640,000 clones, about 14% seen once. As to this clone: Its antigen is still unknown.

CDR1 and CDR2 from the germline V gene are ENHRY and SYGVKD. The CDR3 spans 17 residues. V dropped 1 base and J dropped 8 bases, with 21 bases sitting between them. The clonotype was recovered from a man between 18 and 29 years old with type 1 diabetes. This chain connects TRBV10-3 to TRBJ2-1, with a tentative D call TRBD2 (5 bases). Sequenced material: naive CD4+ T cells from blood. The CDR3 DNA reads as TGTGCCATCAGTGAGTGGACTCCCGGGTCAATCCCTGATGAGCAGTTCTTC. Encoded protein: CAISEWTPGSIPDEQFF.